The next 30 T cell receptor beta chains were all read from a single sample in a study of blood T cells in healthy people across ages. With a J-beta primer mix and a sample-barcoded 5' primer, a second PCR ran about 7 to 11 cycles. TCRdb re-called the 5' RACE reads with MiXCR, one entry per CDR3 protein. The data hold 730,000 or so distinct CDR3 sequences, with roughly 41% observed a single time. Sequences were obtained from blood. Receptors originate from a man of 80 years or more in good health.

The sample holds a few counts of this clonotype. This sequence joins TRBV28 and TRBJ2-7; 7 positions agree with TRBD2. Trimming at V came to 4 bases and at J to 6 bases, leaving 6 bases not matched to a gene. The CDR3 has 13 residues. Germline V gives CDR1 MDHEN, CDR2 SYDVKM. CDR3 residues: CASSSGPGGEQYF. CDR3 nucleotide sequence: TGTGCCAGCAGTTCGGGCCCGGGAGGCGAGCAGTACTTC.

This clonotype was recorded a few times. The chain joins TRBV6-2 or TRBV6-3 to TRBJ1-2, with 10 bases identical to TRBD1. The CDR3 has 14 residues. Germline V gene lookup returns CDR1 MNHEY and CDR2 SVGEGT. V lost 5 bases to trimming and J lost 9 bases; unmatched junction nucleotides: 9. The CDR3 nucleotides read TGTGCCAGCAGTGCCATCGGGACAGGGGTACGCTACACCTTC. Residues: CASSAIGTGVRYTF.

This clonotype has a handful of counts. J is TRBJ2-7 and V is TRBV5-1; 10 bases are shared with TRBD1. With 4 bases clipped from V and 5 bases from J, the junction kept 12 bases outside the gene matches. The germline CDR1 and CDR2 sequences are SGHRS and YFSETQ. The CDR3 has 16 residues. CDR3 sequence (DNA): TGCGCCAGCAGCAACGGTATATGGACAGGGGGAAACGAGCAGTACTTC. Translation: CASSNGIWTGGNEQYF.

The rearrangement joins TRBV29-1 to TRBJ1-2, with D perhaps matching TRBD1 (5 bases). Between the trimmed V and J ends, which lost 7 bases and 8 bases, there was a span of 23 bases. Germline CDR1 and CDR2: SQVTM and ANQGSEA. The CDR3 is 14 amino acids. CDR3 coding DNA: TGCAGCGCTGGGGAACCGGGACCATGGGGAGGCTACACCTTC. Protein sequence: CSAGEPGPWGGYTF.

The V and J genes are TRBV7-2 and TRBJ2-7; 11 bases match TRBD2. After removal of 3 bases from V and 1 base from J, the junction contained 5 bases not matched to a gene. Per germline, CDR1 SGHTA and CDR2 FQGNSA. The CDR3 is 16 amino acids. The DNA for the CDR3 is TGTGCCAGCAGCTTCCTGACTAGCGGGGTTTCCTACGAGCAGTACTTC. Its protein is CASSFLTSGVSYEQYF.

About this clonotype: This may come from a read error, since a much larger clone is one base off. The chain has TRBV10-3 and TRBJ2-5; D is unclear. This CDR3 spans 13 amino acids. CDR1 ENHRY and CDR2 SYGVKD come from the germline V gene. DNA of the CDR3: TGTGCCATCAGTGAGGGAGAAAGAGAGGCCCAGTACTTC. Protein: CAISEGEREAQYF.

There are a few counts of this clonotype. The chain links TRBV27 to TRBJ2-3; TRBD1 matches at 9 bases. Germline V gene sequence: CDR1 MNHEY, CDR2 SMNVEV (reference sequence). The CDR3 is made up of 19 amino acids. V trimming: 1 base; J trimming: 3 bases; junction bases outside the gene matches: 14. The CDR3 DNA reads TGTGCCAGCAGTTTATTCGGTTTGGGAGGACAGGGGAGTACAGATACGCAGTATTTT. Translating gives CASSLFGLGGQGSTDTQYF.

This clonotype was seen repeatedly, ten times or more. The chain combines TRBV7-9 with TRBJ1-2; tentatively, D is TRBD1 (6 bases). The CDR3 has 14 amino acids. CDR1 and CDR2 from the germline V gene are SEHNR and FQNEAQ (reference sequence). Trimming took 3 bases from V and 4 from J, leaving 12 bases between them. The CDR3 loop is CASSFTDRPYGYTF. The CDR3 DNA sequence: TGTGCCAGCAGCTTCACGGACAGACCCTATGGCTACACCTTC.

The chain carries TRBV5-4 and TRBJ2-1, with 8 bases identical to TRBD2. Trimming took 3 bases from V and 3 from J; bases not matched to a gene: 5. This CDR3 spans 15 amino acids. Per germline, CDR1 SGHNT and CDR2 YYREEE (reference sequence). CDR3 coding DNA: TGTGCCAGCAGCTCGCGACTAGCGCTCTACAATGAGCAGTTCTTC. Amino acid sequence: CASSSRLALYNEQFF.

This clonotype was counted a few times. This sequence joins TRBV7-2 and TRBJ2-1; no definite D call. CDR1 is SGHTA, CDR2 FQGNSA, per germline. This CDR3 spans 14 amino acids. V lost 1 base and J lost 5, with 9 bases in between. The CDR3 DNA reads as TGTGCCAGCAGCTTAGACCCAGCGAACAATGAGCAGTTCTTC. Its translation is CASSLDPANNEQFF.

The gene calls are TRBV18 and TRBJ2-3; TRBD2 aligns across 7 bases. Germline lookup yields CDR1 KGHSH and CDR2 LQKENI. Unmatched junction bases numbered 9, after V lost 6 bases and J lost 3 bases. This CDR3 spans 15 amino acids. The CDR3 reads CASSSLALGTDTQYF. Here the CDR3 DNA reads TGTGCCAGCTCGTCACTAGCGCTCGGTACAGATACGCAGTATTTT.

A note on this clonotype: A much more abundant neighbour one base away suggests this may be a read error. The genes are TRBV20-1 and TRBJ2-7; tentative D call: TRBD2 (5 bases). Germline-derived CDR1 and CDR2 are DFQATT and SNEGSKA (reference sequence). The CDR3 is 16 residues long. V was clipped by 6 bases and J by 7 bases, with 28 bases between them. The CDR3 region is CSAHNPSTPRYNEQYF. The CDR3, as DNA: TGCAGTGCCCACAATCCTAGCACCCCACGCTACAATGAGCAGTACTTC.

The chain combines TRBV11-3 with TRBJ2-1, with D maybe TRBD1 (5 bases). CDR1 is SGHNT and CDR2 is YENEEA in the germline V gene. Trimming cost V 3 bases and J 8 bases, with 11 bases left between them. The length of the CDR3 is 13 residues. CDR3: CASSFRQGHEQFF. CDR3 sequence (DNA): TGTGCCAGCAGCTTTCGCCAGGGCCATGAGCAGTTCTTC.

As concerns this clonotype: This could be a read error, since a much larger clone is one nucleotide away. V gene TRBV7-9 combines with J gene TRBJ2-4, with D perhaps matching TRBD1 or TRBD2 (5 bases each). Per the germline V gene, CDR1 is SEHNR and CDR2 is FQNEAQ (reference sequence). Trimming removed 5 bases from V and 6 bases from J, with 17 bases in between. The CDR3 consists of 15 residues. The CDR3 protein is CASSPLRDQRNIQYF. The CDR3 DNA sequence: TGTGCCAGCAGCCCCCTCCGGGACCAGCGAAACATTCAGTACTTC.

J is TRBJ2-3 and V is TRBV7-9; 11 bases align to TRBD2. Per the germline V gene, CDR1 is SEHNR and CDR2 is FQNEAQ (reference sequence). CDR3 length: 16 residues. J lost 0 bases, V lost 3 bases, and 2 bases had no gene match. The CDR3 DNA follows: TGTGCCAGCAGCTTCACTAGCGGGAGAAGCACAGATACGCAGTATTTT. Residues: CASSFTSGRSTDTQYF.

This clonotype came up once. J is TRBJ2-5 and V is TRBV6-2 or TRBV6-3, with D perhaps being TRBD1 or TRBD2 (6 bases each). V was trimmed by 7 bases and J by 11 bases, leaving 26 bases between them. CDR1 is MNHEY, CDR2 SVGEGT, per germline. This CDR3 contains 15 residues. The DNA of the CDR3 is TGTGCCAGCAACACGAGGGGGGTTAGGGGCAATGAGCAGTACTTC. Translation gives CASNTRGVRGNEQYF.

The genes are TRBV19 and TRBJ2-6, with D perhaps matching TRBD1 (6 bases). V was shortened by 8 bases and J by 3 bases, with 20 bases between the two germline ends. The CDR3 has 17 residues. Germline V lookup: CDR1 LNHDA, CDR2 SQIVND (reference sequence). The CDR3 loop reads CASREYGTGHGANVLTF. The DNA for the CDR3 is TGTGCCAGTCGAGAATATGGGACGGGACATGGGGCCAACGTCCTGACTTTC.

The CDR3, as DNA: TGCAGTGCAGAGACTTGGAGCTCCTACAATGAGCAGTTCTTC. Translation: CSAETWSSYNEQFF. The V and J genes are TRBV20-1 and TRBJ2-1; D is unresolved. Germline V CDR1 and CDR2: DFQATT, SNEGSKA (reference sequence). The CDR3 covers 14 residues. Trimming took off 6 bases at V and 0 bases at J, with 12 bases between the two ends.

J is TRBJ2-3 and V is TRBV24-1; possibly TRBD1 for D (6 bases). The V gene lost 4 bases and the J gene lost 5 bases, with 24 bases spanning the gap. CDR3 length: 18 amino acids. CDR1 KGHDR and CDR2 SFDVKD come from the germline V gene. The CDR3 nucleotides are TGTGCCACCAGTGACTCATCTTATATCCAGGGACATGTAGATACGCAGTATTTT. Encoded protein: CATSDSSYIQGHVDTQYF.

DNA of the CDR3: TGCAGCGTTGAAACTGATGAGCAGTTCTTC. As protein: CSVETDEQFF. V gene TRBV29-1 combines with J gene TRBJ2-1; D unresolved. Germline CDR1 SQVTM, CDR2 ANQGSEA. Trimming pared 2 bases from V and 8 bases from J, leaving 4 bases between. The CDR3 is 10 residues long.

The V gene is TRBV5-4, the J gene TRBJ2-1; tentatively, D is TRBD2 (6 bases). This CDR3 is built from 15 residues. Germline lookup yields CDR1 SGHNT and CDR2 YYREEE (reference sequence). Trimming shortened V by 0 bases and J by 6 bases, and 13 bases separated the two germline ends. The CDR3 spells CASSLEGPRGNEQFF. The CDR3 nucleotides are TGTGCCAGCAGCTTGGAGGGACCGCGGGGCAATGAGCAGTTCTTC.

This clonotype was seen only once. The chain is built from TRBV20-1 and TRBJ2-5, with D perhaps being TRBD1 or TRBD2 (5 bases each). Between the trimmed V and J ends, which lost 3 bases and 11 bases, there was a span of 16 bases. The CDR3 covers 12 residues. CDR1 DFQATT and CDR2 SNEGSKA come from the germline V gene (reference sequence). CDR3 bases: TGCAGTGCTAGTTTTGTGGGGGATGAGCAGTACTTC. Protein: CSASFVGDEQYF.

This rearrangement joins TRBV7-2 to TRBJ1-4, with TRBD1 identical over 7 bases. CDR3 length: 13 residues. Germline values: CDR1 SGHTA, CDR2 FQGNSA. V dropped 6 bases and J dropped 8; count of bases not matched to a gene: 6. Here the CDR3 reads CASRDRAGEKLFF. CDR3 coding DNA: TGTGCCAGCAGAGACAGGGCGGGGGAAAAACTGTTTTTT.

Note on this clonotype: At one end, the junction sequence differs from germline, possibly due to a read error. The chain couples TRBV6-4 to TRBJ2-1, with D uncertain. The J call may be mistaken, given a closer DNA end match to TRBJ2-7. The CDR3 contains 15 residues. Per the germline V gene, CDR1 is MRHNA and CDR2 is SNTAGT. The CDR3 region has the DNA TGTACCAGCAGTGCCGAACCGGGCTCCTACAATGAGCAGTACTTC. As protein: CTSSAEPGSYNEQYF.

The V call is TRBV27, the J call TRBJ2-3; TRBD1 might be the D (6 bases). V lost 2 bases, J lost 5 bases, and 11 bases lay in between. The length of the CDR3 is 14 residues. Germline loops: CDR1 MNHEY, CDR2 SMNVEV (reference sequence). The CDR3 spells CASSLNRVVDTQYF. The CDR3 DNA reads TGTGCCAGCAGTTTAAACAGGGTGGTAGATACGCAGTATTTT.

The chain couples TRBV28 to TRBJ2-7; 12 bases are a match to TRBD2. Trimming took 6 bases from V and 1 from J; bases not matched to a gene: 7. Germline V gene sequence: CDR1 MDHEN, CDR2 SYDVKM. This CDR3 spans 16 amino acids. The CDR3 DNA reads as TGTGCCAGCAGCCCGACCGGGACTAGCGGGTCCTACGAGCAGTACTTC. Translating gives CASSPTGTSGSYEQYF.

This clonotype was counted only a few times. CDR3 residues: CASSYPRDRVTDNEQFF. The CDR3 DNA reads TGTGCCAGCAGTTACCCACGGGACAGGGTGACGGACAATGAGCAGTTCTTC. The chain combines TRBV6-2 or TRBV6-3 with TRBJ2-1; 9 bases map to TRBD1. The germline V gene encodes CDR1 MNHEY and CDR2 SVGEGT. V shed 2 bases, J shed 5 bases, and the junction held 10 bases outside the gene matches. The CDR3 has 17 residues.

The chain carries TRBV20-1 and TRBJ2-1, with 7 bases that match TRBD1. The CDR3 totals 14 residues. Trimming cost V 4 bases and J 6 bases; bases outside gene matches: 9. Germline CDR1 DFQATT, CDR2 SNEGSKA (reference sequence). CDR3 region: CSATTGDPSNEQFF. CDR3 DNA: TGCAGTGCTACTACAGGGGACCCGAGCAATGAGCAGTTCTTC.

J is TRBJ2-1 and V is TRBV27; 14 bases align to TRBD2. V was clipped by 4 bases and J by 6 bases; unmatched bases: 8. CDR3 length equals 17 residues. Germline V gene data show CDR1 as MNHEY and CDR2 as SMNVEV (reference sequence). This CDR3 reads CASSSPGTSGGRNEQFF. In DNA form, the CDR3 reads TGTGCCAGCAGTTCTCCCGGGACTAGCGGGGGTCGCAATGAGCAGTTCTTC.

The chain employs TRBV27 and TRBJ2-3; 10 bases are a match to TRBD2. Looked up from germline, CDR1 is MNHEY and CDR2 is SMNVEV (reference sequence). The J segment lost 3 bases and the V segment lost 4 bases, leaving 16 bases of the junction unmatched. The CDR3 runs 19 residues. The CDR3 coding sequence is TGTGCCAGCAGTTCCCCCCTAGCGGCTAGCGGGAGTCGGACAGATACGCAGTATTTT. Protein: CASSSPLAASGSRTDTQYF.